The rows below give T cell receptor beta chains drawn from one sample of a study of cytotoxic CD8 clonotypes in ibrutinib-treated CLL. Assay used: immunoSEQ multiplex PCR; TCRdb lists only in-frame clones, some missing. The sample includes approximately 92,000 clones, approximately 77% of them seen just once. Sequences were derived from PBMCs, sampled after 24 months of ibrutinib treatment. These receptors were taken from a human donor with chronic lymphocytic leukemia. The CDR3 runs from the conserved cysteine through the conserved F or W. Each record gives: D gene, J gene, V gene, clone size, CDR3 DNA, CDR3 protein. The D gene is left open where the match is weak. Size tells how often a clone was seen (once, few, many) or the class of an expanded clone, and some rows leave it out.

d_call: NA; j_call: TRBJ2-1; v_call: TRBV11-3; clone_size: NA; cdr3_nt: TGTGCCAGCAGCTTGGAGTCATGGGGTGAGCAGTTCTTC; cdr3_aa: CASSLESWGEQFF
d_call: NA; j_call: TRBJ1-4; v_call: TRBV27; clone_size: NA; cdr3_nt: TGTGCCAGCAGTTTAACCAGAGCAACTAATGAAAAACTGTTTTTT; cdr3_aa: CASSLTRATNEKLFF
d_call: NA; j_call: TRBJ2-2; v_call: TRBV10-1; clone_size: few; cdr3_nt: TGCGCCAGCAGTGCGGTAGGGACCTGGAACACCGGGGAGCTGTTTTTT; cdr3_aa: CASSAVGTWNTGELFF
d_call: NA; j_call: TRBJ1-2; v_call: TRBV6-5; clone_size: NA; cdr3_nt: TGTGCCAGCAGCACCGGCAGTGGCTACACCTTC; cdr3_aa: CASSTGSGYTF
d_call: NA; j_call: TRBJ2-7; v_call: TRBV5-1; clone_size: NA; cdr3_nt: TGCGCCAGCAGCTTCGACCACGAGCAGTACTTC; cdr3_aa: CASSFDHEQYF
d_call: TRBD1; j_call: TRBJ1-1; v_call: TRBV10-2; clone_size: NA; cdr3_nt: TGCGCCAGCAGAGGGACAGGGGTGAACACTGAAGCTTTCTTT; cdr3_aa: CASRGTGVNTEAFF
d_call: NA; j_call: TRBJ2-5; v_call: TRBV18; clone_size: NA; cdr3_nt: TGTGCCAGCTCTCAAGGCAAGGTAGAGACCCAGTACTTC; cdr3_aa: CASSQGKVETQYF
d_call: NA; j_call: TRBJ1-5; v_call: TRBV6-4; clone_size: NA; cdr3_nt: TGTGCCAGCGGTCCGGGTTGCCAGCCCCAGCATTTT; cdr3_aa: CASGPGCQPQHF
d_call: TRBD1; j_call: TRBJ1-1; v_call: TRBV19; clone_size: NA; cdr3_nt: TGTGCCAGTAGACACAGGGGAAACACTGAAGCTTTCTTT; cdr3_aa: CASRHRGNTEAFF
d_call: TRBD2; j_call: TRBJ2-7; v_call: TRBV18; clone_size: once; cdr3_nt: TGTGCCAGCTCACCCCGGGGTAGCGGGATCTCCTACGAGCAGTACTTC; cdr3_aa: CASSPRGSGISYEQYF
d_call: NA; j_call: TRBJ1-1; v_call: TRBV5-1; clone_size: NA; cdr3_nt: TGCGCCAGCAGCCGGAATTATGAAGCTTTCTTT; cdr3_aa: CASSRNYEAFF
d_call: TRBD1; j_call: TRBJ2-1; v_call: TRBV10-3; clone_size: NA; cdr3_nt: TGTGCCATCACCCAGGGGGCCAACTACAATGAGCAGTTCTTC; cdr3_aa: CAITQGANYNEQFF
d_call: NA; j_call: TRBJ2-2; v_call: TRBV6-1; clone_size: NA; cdr3_nt: TGTGCCAGCAGTGAAGCAGTGGGCAACACCGGGGAGCTGTTTTTT; cdr3_aa: CASSEAVGNTGELFF
d_call: NA; j_call: TRBJ2-5; v_call: TRBV2; clone_size: few; cdr3_nt: TGTGCCAGCACGATCCTACAAGAGACCCAGTACTTC; cdr3_aa: CASTILQETQYF
d_call: TRBD1; j_call: TRBJ2-7; v_call: TRBV13; clone_size: NA; cdr3_nt: TGTGCCAGACCAAGGGACAGGGAATTTCTAAACGAGCAGTACTTC; cdr3_aa: CARPRDREFLNEQYF
d_call: NA; j_call: TRBJ1-6; v_call: TRBV27; clone_size: NA; cdr3_nt: TGTGCCAGCAGTTTAGGTACACCTGGGAACTCACCCCTCCACTTT; cdr3_aa: CASSLGTPGNSPLHF
d_call: TRBD1; j_call: TRBJ1-5; v_call: TRBV2; clone_size: few; cdr3_nt: TGTGCCAGCAGTGAAATGTCAGGGGGGAGCAATCAGCCCCAGCATTTT; cdr3_aa: CASSEMSGGSNQPQHF
d_call: TRBD2; j_call: TRBJ2-1; v_call: TRBV11-3; clone_size: NA; cdr3_nt: TGTGCCAGCAGCTCTGGACTAGCGGGACGGGAGCAGTTCTTC; cdr3_aa: CASSSGLAGREQFF
d_call: TRBD2; j_call: TRBJ2-1; v_call: TRBV11-2; clone_size: NA; cdr3_nt: TGTGCCAGCAGCTTAGCCCTAGCGGAGTACAATGAGCAGTTCTTC; cdr3_aa: CASSLALAEYNEQFF
d_call: NA; j_call: TRBJ2-1; v_call: TRBV27; clone_size: once; cdr3_nt: TGTGCCAGCAGTCCCCGTTTAGGGTATCCCTACAATGAGCAGTTCTTC; cdr3_aa: CASSPRLGYPYNEQFF
d_call: NA; j_call: TRBJ2-2; v_call: TRBV5-1; clone_size: NA; cdr3_nt: TGCGCCAGCAGCCTGGACGGGCTAAACACCGGGGAGCTGTTTTTT; cdr3_aa: CASSLDGLNTGELFF
d_call: NA; j_call: TRBJ2-2; v_call: TRBV5-4; clone_size: NA; cdr3_nt: TGTGCCAGCAGCTTTGGGGGGCTTAACACCGGGGAGCTGTTTTTT; cdr3_aa: CASSFGGLNTGELFF
d_call: NA; j_call: TRBJ1-1; v_call: TRBV19; clone_size: NA; cdr3_nt: TGTGCCAGTAGTCTGGGGGTACAGAAGAACACTGAAGCTTTCTTT; cdr3_aa: CASSLGVQKNTEAFF
d_call: NA; j_call: TRBJ1-2; v_call: TRBV12-2; clone_size: NA; cdr3_nt: TGTGCAAGTCGCTTAGCGGTCGTAGGGGCCTACACCTTC; cdr3_aa: CASRLAVVGAYTF
d_call: NA; j_call: TRBJ1-1; v_call: TRBV19; clone_size: NA; cdr3_nt: TGTGCCAGTAGTAGTTTTACTGAAGCTTTCTTT; cdr3_aa: CASSSFTEAFF
d_call: NA; j_call: TRBJ2-7; v_call: TRBV5-4; clone_size: NA; cdr3_nt: TGTGCCAGCAGCCAGGCAGGGGTGTACGAGCAGTACTTC; cdr3_aa: CASSQAGVYEQYF
d_call: NA; j_call: TRBJ2-5; v_call: TRBV7-9; clone_size: NA; cdr3_nt: TGTGCCAGCAGCTCCACAATGGAGGAGAGGTTAAAGACCCAGTACTTC; cdr3_aa: CASSSTMEERLKTQYF
d_call: TRBD2; j_call: TRBJ2-5; v_call: TRBV28; clone_size: NA; cdr3_nt: TGTGCCAGCAGTCACAGGACTAGCGGGCATGAGACCCAGTACTTC; cdr3_aa: CASSHRTSGHETQYF
d_call: TRBD2; j_call: TRBJ2-7; v_call: TRBV5-1; clone_size: NA; cdr3_nt: TGCGCCAGCAGCTCGGGACTAGCGGGCTACGAGCAGTACTTC; cdr3_aa: CASSSGLAGYEQYF
d_call: NA; j_call: TRBJ1-4; v_call: TRBV5-4; clone_size: NA; cdr3_nt: TGTGCCAGCAGCCCCGGGACGGCTAATGAAAAACTGTTTTTT; cdr3_aa: CASSPGTANEKLFF
d_call: TRBD1; j_call: TRBJ2-1; v_call: TRBV2; clone_size: NA; cdr3_nt: TGTGCCAGCAATGGACAGGGAATCTACAATGAGCAGTTCTTC; cdr3_aa: CASNGQGIYNEQFF
d_call: NA; j_call: TRBJ2-3; v_call: TRBV9; clone_size: NA; cdr3_nt: TGTGCCAGCAGCATGACAGGCATCACAGATACGCAGTATTTT; cdr3_aa: CASSMTGITDTQYF